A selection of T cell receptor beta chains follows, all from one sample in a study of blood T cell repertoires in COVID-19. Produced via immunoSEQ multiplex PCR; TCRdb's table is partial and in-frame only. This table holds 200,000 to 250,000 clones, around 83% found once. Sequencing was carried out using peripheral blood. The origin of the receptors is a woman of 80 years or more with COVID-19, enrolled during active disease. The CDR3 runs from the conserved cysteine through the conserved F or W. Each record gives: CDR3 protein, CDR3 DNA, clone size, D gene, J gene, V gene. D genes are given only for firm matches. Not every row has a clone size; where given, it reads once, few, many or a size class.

CDR3aa: CASSFRGYEQYF; CDR3nt: TGTGCCAGCAGTTTTAGGGGCTACGAGCAGTACTTC; abundance: NA; d_gene: NA; j_gene: TRBJ2-7; v_gene: TRBV28
CDR3aa: CASSQENRGETQYF; CDR3nt: TGTGCCAGCAGCCAAGAGAATAGGGGAGAGACCCAGTACTTC; abundance: NA; d_gene: NA; j_gene: TRBJ2-5; v_gene: TRBV3-1/TRBV3-2
CDR3aa: CASSLQPNSHEQYF; CDR3nt: TGTGCCAGCAGTCTCCAGCCCAACAGTCACGAGCAGTACTTC; abundance: NA; d_gene: NA; j_gene: TRBJ2-7; v_gene: TRBV6-4
CDR3aa: CASREAGETQYF; CDR3nt: TGTGCCAGCCGTGAAGCAGGAGAGACCCAGTACTTC; abundance: NA; d_gene: NA; j_gene: TRBJ2-5; v_gene: TRBV30
CDR3aa: CASSSAGAGNEKLFF; CDR3nt: TGTGCCAGCAGTTCCGCCGGGGCGGGGAATGAAAAACTGTTTTTT; abundance: NA; d_gene: NA; j_gene: TRBJ1-4; v_gene: TRBV27
CDR3aa: CASGKPAYEQYF; CDR3nt: TGTGCCAGCGGCAAACCCGCCTACGAGCAGTACTTC; abundance: once; d_gene: NA; j_gene: TRBJ2-7; v_gene: TRBV28
CDR3aa: CASRLAGGETQYF; CDR3nt: TGTGCCAGCAGACTAGCGGGGGGAGAGACCCAGTACTTC; abundance: once; d_gene: TRBD2; j_gene: TRBJ2-5; v_gene: TRBV11-2
CDR3aa: CASSSKDTNTEAFF; CDR3nt: TGCGCCAGCAGCTCAAAGGACACGAACACTGAAGCTTTCTTT; abundance: few; d_gene: NA; j_gene: TRBJ1-1; v_gene: TRBV5-1
CDR3aa: CASSLEATPETDTQYF; CDR3nt: TGTGCCAGCAGTTTGGAGGCTACGCCAGAAACAGATACGCAGTATTTT; abundance: NA; d_gene: NA; j_gene: TRBJ2-3; v_gene: TRBV6-2/TRBV6-3
CDR3aa: CASSLVGLAKNIQYF; CDR3nt: TGTGCCAGCAGTTTAGTGGGACTAGCCAAAAACATTCAGTACTTC; abundance: NA; d_gene: NA; j_gene: TRBJ2-4; v_gene: TRBV28
CDR3aa: CASGPPTGLGTEAFF; CDR3nt: TGTGCTAGTGGTCCGCCGACAGGCTTGGGCACTGAAGCTTTCTTT; abundance: few; d_gene: NA; j_gene: TRBJ1-1; v_gene: TRBV12-5
CDR3aa: CASSYSPGGPTEAFF; CDR3nt: TGTGCCAGCAGTTACTCGCCAGGGGGCCCCACTGAAGCTTTCTTT; abundance: NA; d_gene: TRBD1; j_gene: TRBJ1-1; v_gene: TRBV6-5
CDR3aa: CASRGQGDTEAFF; CDR3nt: TGTGCCAGCAGAGGACAGGGAGACACTGAAGCTTTCTTT; abundance: NA; d_gene: TRBD1; j_gene: TRBJ1-1; v_gene: TRBV12-3/TRBV12-4
CDR3aa: CASSETGLEAFF; CDR3nt: TGTGCCAGCAGTGAGACAGGCCTTGAAGCTTTCTTT; abundance: NA; d_gene: NA; j_gene: TRBJ1-1; v_gene: TRBV2
CDR3aa: CASRGQGNSPLHF; CDR3nt: TGTGCCAGCAGGGGACAGGGAAATTCACCCCTCCACTTT; abundance: NA; d_gene: TRBD1; j_gene: TRBJ1-6; v_gene: TRBV6-5